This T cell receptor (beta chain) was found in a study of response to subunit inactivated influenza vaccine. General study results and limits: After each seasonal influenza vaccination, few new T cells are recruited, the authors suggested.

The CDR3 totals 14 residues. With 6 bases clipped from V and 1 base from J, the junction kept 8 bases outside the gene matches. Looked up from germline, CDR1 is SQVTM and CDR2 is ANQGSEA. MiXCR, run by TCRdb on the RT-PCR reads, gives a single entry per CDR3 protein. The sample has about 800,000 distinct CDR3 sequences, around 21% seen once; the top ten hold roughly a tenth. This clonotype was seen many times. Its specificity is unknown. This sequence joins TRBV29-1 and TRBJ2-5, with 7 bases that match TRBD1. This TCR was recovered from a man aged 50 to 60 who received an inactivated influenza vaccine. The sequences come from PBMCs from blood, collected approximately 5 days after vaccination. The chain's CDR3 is CSVSDRVLQETQYF. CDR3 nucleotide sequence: TGCAGCGTCTCCGACAGGGTCCTCCAAGAGACCCAGTACTTC.